One T cell receptor (beta chain) is described in this entry. The antigen remains unidentified. PCR used 60 Vbeta primers and 13 Jbeta primers. TCRdb keeps only in-frame clones here, not all; method: immunoSEQ multiplex PCR. The sample has 150,000 to 180,000 clones, 74% seen once; the top ten hold approximately 2.3%. The data were obtained in a study of cytomegalovirus exposure and HLA in healthy donors. Study as a whole: Early released data had 80 million or so unique TCRs, all coming from HLA-typed donors.

The V and J ends lost 2 bases and 4 bases, in that order; junction bases with no gene match: 6. Looked up from germline, CDR1 is MNHEY and CDR2 is SMNVEV (reference sequence). The length of the CDR3 is 15 residues. Study-wide findings and caveats: Later, an analysis showed that TCR beta chains associated with HLA were more clonally expanded than others that were equally common. Among TCR beta chains, those listed as cytomegalovirus-associated numbered around 180. TCR beta V segments were, for the most part, productive about 87% or about 30% of the time in an earlier analysis.

The sequence was collected from a man aged 25 to 45 in good health and CMV-seronegative. This rearrangement joins TRBV27 to TRBJ2-7; 9 positions match TRBD1. Material: PBMCs. For the CDR3, the DNA is TGTGCCAGCAGTTTAACGGGACAGGGATTATACGAGCAGTACTTC. It is translated as CASSLTGQGLYEQYF.